This T cell receptor (beta chain) emerged from a study of shared clonotypes between healthy human individuals. Method: immunoSEQ multiplex PCR; TCRdb's copy keeps in-frame clones and lacks some. The table includes about half a million clones, 70% to 80% detected once. CDR1 is SGHRS and CDR2 is YFSETQ in the germline V gene. The ends were cut back, 3 bases at V and 3 bases at J, with 9 bases in the middle. CDR3 length equals 13 residues. The chain is built from TRBV5-1 and TRBJ2-5; D is unresolved. This TCR derives from a woman aged 40 to 50 in good health. Some clones in this sample may be carry-over from other donors' samples. Material for sequencing was PBMCs. CDR3 DNA: TGCGCCAGCAGCTCGTATAGGGAAGAGACCCAGTACTTC. Its protein product is CASSSYREETQYF.